A selection of T cell receptor beta chains follows, all from one sample in a study of PD-L1 blockade in urothelial cancer. Assay used: immunoSEQ multiplex PCR; TCRdb lists only in-frame clones, some missing. Of over 30,000 clones in the sample, about 87% were seen once. This material consisted of PBMCs, taken around atezolizumab (anti-PD-L1) treatment. The origin of the receptors is a man in his sixties with urothelial cancer. Both conserved end residues are part of each CDR3. D genes are given only for firm matches. Only some rows state a clone size, as once, few, many or a class for expanded clones.

clone_size,d_call,j_call,v_call,cdr3_length,cdr3_nt,cdr3_aa
-,TRBD2,TRBJ2-1,TRBV4-1,18,TGCGCCAGCAGCCAAGGGGGACTAGCGGAATTGGGTTACAATGAGCAGTTCTTC,CASSQGGLAELGYNEQFF
-,-,TRBJ2-4,TRBV27,14,TGTGCCAGCAGCCCAAGGGACTGGGGGAACATTCAGTACTTC,CASSPRDWGNIQYF
-,TRBD1,TRBJ2-3,TRBV7-9,14,TGTGCCAGCAGCTTAGGACAGGGGTCGAATACGCAGTATTTT,CASSLGQGSNTQYF
-,-,TRBJ1-1,TRBV7-8,13,TGTGCCAGCAGCTTAGCTGGTCCGCAGGGAGCTTTCTTT,CASSLAGPQGAFF
-,TRBD1,TRBJ1-2,TRBV5-4,14,TGTGCCAGCAGCCCGGGACAGGAGATCTATGGCTACACCTTC,CASSPGQEIYGYTF
-,TRBD1,TRBJ2-7,TRBV10-3,15,TGTGCCCTAGGGGACATAGACAGGGGAAGCTACGAGCAGTACTTC,CALGDIDRGSYEQYF
-,-,TRBJ2-2,TRBV5-4,13,TGTGCCAGCAGCTTGGATTCATCCGGGGAGCTGTTTTTT,CASSLDSSGELFF
once,TRBD1,TRBJ1-5,TRBV19,15,TGTGCCAGTAGTCGACAGGGGGAACACAATCAGCCCCAGCATTTT,CASSRQGEHNQPQHF
-,TRBD1,TRBJ1-5,TRBV19,15,TGTGCCAGTAGTATGGGCAGGGGGCAGGGTCAGCCCCAGCATTTT,CASSMGRGQGQPQHF
-,-,TRBJ2-5,TRBV19,14,TGTGCCAGTAGTGGGACTGCCGCGGGGGAGACCCAGTACTTC,CASSGTAAGETQYF
-,-,TRBJ1-1,TRBV6-1,12,TGTGCCAGCAGCACTCTAACAGGGGAAGCTTTCTTT,CASSTLTGEAFF
-,-,TRBJ1-4,TRBV6-6,14,TGTGCCAGCAGTTACTGGGAGGGGTATGAAAAACTGTTTTTT,CASSYWEGYEKLFF
-,TRBD1,TRBJ1-2,TRBV19,14,TGTGCCAGTACCCCGGGACAGGGGAACTATGGCTACACCTTC,CASTPGQGNYGYTF
-,TRBD2,TRBJ2-3,TRBV9,22,TGTGCCAGCAGCACTAGAGGACTAGCGGGACCGTCTTTCACGGTGCCCACAGATACGCAGTATTTT,CASSTRGLAGPSFTVPTDTQYF
medium-sized,TRBD2,TRBJ2-7,TRBV28,13,TGTGCCGGGTCTAGCGGACTCTCCTACGAGCAGTACTTC,CAGSSGLSYEQYF
-,-,TRBJ2-7,TRBV7-2,14,TGTGCCAGCAGCCCCAGCGGGCTACCCTACGAGCAGTACTTC,CASSPSGLPYEQYF